Presented here are 20 T cell receptor beta chains from one specimen sequenced in a study of Ad26.COV2.S vaccination and SARS-CoV-2 variants. The treatment is: around 19 received Ad26.COV2.S at low or high dose, single or two shots; 5 received placebo; per-sample allocation not given. Samples were taken on day 63 after the first vaccine or placebo injection. TCRdb keeps only in-frame clones here, not all; method: immunoSEQ multiplex PCR. This table holds about 390,000 clones, 88% found once. This specimen consisted of peripheral blood, obtained in a trial of Ad26.COV2.S vaccine versus placebo. The receptors stem from a person aged 18-60 years who received the Ad26.COV2.S COVID-19 vaccine or a placebo.

The chain couples TRBV5-1 to TRBJ1-2; 9 nucleotides line up with TRBD1. The J segment lost 6 bases and the V segment lost 1 base, leaving 4 bases of the junction unmatched. The germline CDR1 and CDR2 sequences are SGHRS and YFSETQ. The CDR3 is 14 residues long. The DNA for the CDR3 is TGCGCCAGCAGCTTGCGGACAGGGGTTGATGGCTACACCTTC. It codes for CASSLRTGVDGYTF.

V is TRBV5-1 and J is TRBJ2-1; D tentatively reads TRBD1 or TRBD2 (6 bases each). The germline V gene encodes CDR1 SGHRS and CDR2 YFSETQ. The CDR3 loop spans 17 amino acids. V was shortened by 0 bases and J by 6 bases, with 19 bases between the two germline ends. The CDR3 DNA sequence: TGCGCCAGCAGCTTGGGGGCCGGGGGCCCGGTGGGCAATGAGCAGTTCTTC. Protein: CASSLGAGGPVGNEQFF.

The chain has TRBV9 and TRBJ2-7; D may be TRBD1 (5 bases). Trimming removed 0 bases from V and 3 bases from J, with 22 bases in between. CDR1 SGDLS and CDR2 YYNGEE come from the germline V gene. This CDR3 spans 18 amino acids. CDR3 sequence: CASSVEPTFRGGVYEQYF. DNA for the CDR3: TGTGCCAGCAGCGTAGAACCGACTTTTAGGGGCGGAGTCTACGAGCAGTACTTC.

V usage is TRBV11-3 and J usage is TRBJ2-7; D tentatively fits TRBD1 or TRBD2 (5 bases each). V gave up 3 bases and J gave up 1 base, with 13 bases separating them. The CDR3 is made up of 15 amino acids. Germline CDR1 reads SGHNT; CDR2 reads YENEEA. The CDR3 nucleotides are TGTGCCAGCAGCTTCTACCGGGACGGTTCCTACGAGCAGTACTTC. This sequence encodes CASSFYRDGSYEQYF.

The chain couples TRBV9 to TRBJ1-4; TRBD1 matches 7 bases. Germline V lookup: CDR1 SGDLS, CDR2 YYNGEE. V dropped 0 bases and J dropped 3; count of bases not matched to a gene: 2. The CDR3 has 15 residues. The CDR3 bases are TGTGCCAGCAGCGTAGAAGGGACAGCTAATGAAAAACTGTTTTTT. Amino acids: CASSVEGTANEKLFF.

The chain links TRBV5-1 to TRBJ1-1; D uncertain. Germline assignment: CDR1 SGHRS and CDR2 YFSETQ. The ends were cut back, 2 bases at V and 1 base at J, with 9 bases in the middle. This CDR3 is built from 14 residues. CDR3 DNA sequence: TGCGCCAGCAGCTTAGACACTGAGAACACTGAAGCTTTCTTT. The encoded protein is CASSLDTENTEAFF.

V is TRBV11-2 and J is TRBJ2-7, with D possibly matching TRBD1 (6 bases). This CDR3 region has 15 residues. The ends were cut back, 1 base at V and 6 bases at J, with 16 bases in the middle. Germline V lookup: CDR1 SGHAT, CDR2 FQNNGV. The CDR3 loop is CASSLVGALVSEQYF. In DNA, the CDR3 is TGTGCCAGCAGCTTAGTGGGGGCCTTAGTCTCCGAGCAGTACTTC.

The chain recombines TRBV9 with TRBJ1-6, with 8 bases lining up with TRBD1. The CDR3 loop spans 14 amino acids. Germline CDR1 and CDR2: SGDLS and YYNGEE. V lost 2 bases, J lost 8 bases, and 3 bases stayed unmatched. CDR3 DNA: TGTGCCAGCAGCGTCGGACAGGGCGATTCACCCCTCCACTTT. It yields the protein CASSVGQGDSPLHF.

The chain joins TRBV5-1 to TRBJ1-6; TRBD1 aligns across 7 bases. Germline CDR1 SGHRS, CDR2 YFSETQ. V dropped 4 bases and J dropped 10; count of bases not matched to a gene: 5. The CDR3 has 13 amino acids. The CDR3, as DNA: TGCGCCAGCAGCGGAGGGGACAGATCACCCCTCCACTTT. Residues: CASSGGDRSPLHF.

The rearrangement links TRBV3-1 (or the pseudogene TRBV3-2) to TRBJ1-1; D uncertain. V lost 8 bases and J 1 base, leaving 11 bases between the germline ends. The CDR3 spans 13 residues. Germline CDR1 LGHDT, CDR2 YNNKEL (reference sequence). The CDR3 sequence is CASGVAGNTEAFF. The CDR3 bases are TGTGCCAGCGGGGTTGCAGGGAACACTGAAGCTTTCTTT.

This chain connects TRBV20-1 to TRBJ1-1, with unresolved D. V gave up 1 base and J gave up 9 bases, with 9 bases separating them. This CDR3 has 11 amino acids. CDR1 is DFQATT and CDR2 is SNEGSKA in the germline V gene (reference sequence). CDR3 amino acids: CSARGPPQAFF. CDR3 DNA sequence: TGCAGTGCTAGAGGTCCCCCGCAAGCTTTCTTT.

For the CDR3, the DNA is TGTGCCAGCAGCCCTCGCCTTGTGACAGATACGCAGTATTTT. Translation gives CASSPRLVTDTQYF. The chain employs TRBV2 and TRBJ2-3; no clear D gene. This CDR3 is 14 amino acids long. V was shortened by 6 bases and J by 3 bases, with 13 bases between the two germline ends. Germline CDR1 and CDR2: SNHLY and FYNNEI.

This clone turned up a few times. CDR3 bases: TGCAGCACGCCGGGACAATCGAACACCGGGGAGCTGTTTTTT. Protein: CSTPGQSNTGELFF. The V gene is TRBV29-1, the J gene TRBJ2-2, with a possible D match to TRBD1 (6 bases). CDR1 and CDR2 from the germline V gene are SQVTM and ANQGSEA. The CDR3 loop spans 14 amino acids. V was clipped by 8 bases and J by 0 bases, with 13 bases between them.

The rearrangement joins TRBV10-1 to TRBJ2-7, with D possibly TRBD1 on 5 matching bases. The ends were cut back, 2 bases at V and 0 bases at J, with 11 bases in the middle. The germline V gene encodes CDR1 WNHNN and CDR2 SYGVQD (reference sequence). This CDR3 contains 15 residues. The CDR3 loop reads CASSEVAGNSYEQYF. The CDR3 DNA reads TGCGCCAGCAGTGAGGTGGCAGGGAACTCCTACGAGCAGTACTTC.

This rearrangement joins TRBV5-6 to TRBJ2-2; D is perhaps TRBD2 (7 bases). The CDR3 is 15 residues long. Trimming took 3 bases from V and 3 from J, leaving 12 bases between them. Germline V gene sequence: CDR1 SGHDT, CDR2 YYEEEE. Written as DNA, the CDR3 is TGTGCCAGCAGCTCGGGGGGCCAGTACACCGGGGAGCTGTTTTTT. This codes for CASSSGGQYTGELFF. Combining the CDR3 with reference TRBV5-6 and TRBJ2-2 gives the whole variable domain DAGVTQSPTHLIKTRGQQVTLRCSPKSGHDTVSWYQQALGQGPQFIFQYYEEEERQRGNFPDRFSGHQFPNYSSELNVNALLLGDSALYLCASSSGGQYTGELFFGEGSRLTVL.

This rearrangement joins TRBV3-1 (or the pseudogene TRBV3-2) to TRBJ1-1; 8 bases fit TRBD1. With 4 bases clipped from V and 1 base from J, the junction kept 8 bases outside the gene matches. CDR1 is LGHDT and CDR2 is YNNKEL in the germline V gene (reference sequence). CDR3 length: 16 residues. CDR3 protein: CASSRTRTGQNTEAFF. The CDR3 DNA reads TGTGCCAGCAGCCGAACCCGGACAGGGCAGAACACTGAAGCTTTCTTT.

The chain combines TRBV19 with TRBJ2-3; 9 bases are a match to TRBD2. V shed 5 bases and J 4 bases; nucleotides not matched to a gene: 10. CDR1 is LNHDA, CDR2 SQIVND, per germline (reference sequence). The CDR3 sequence is 16 residues long. The CDR3 DNA follows: TGTGCCAGTAGTGTTCCAGGGACTAGCCTCGCAGATACGCAGTATTTT. Translation gives CASSVPGTSLADTQYF.

V is TRBV7-2 and J is TRBJ2-3, with no clear D. This CDR3 has 12 amino acids. Between the trimmed V and J ends, which lost 2 bases and 6 bases, there was a span of 6 bases. The germline V gene has CDR1 SGHTA and CDR2 FQGNSA. The CDR3 region is CASSLYRDTQYF. The CDR3 coding sequence is TGTGCCAGCAGCTTATATCGGGATACGCAGTATTTT.

V gene TRBV19 combines with J gene TRBJ1-5; D is uncertain. Between the trimmed V and J ends, which lost 0 bases and 5 bases, there was a span of 8 bases. The CDR3 runs 14 residues. The germline CDR1 and CDR2 sequences are LNHDA and SQIVND (reference sequence). DNA of the CDR3: TGTGCCAGTAGTATAGAGAGGAGGGATCAGCCCCAGCATTTT. This translates into CASSIERRDQPQHF.

This chain connects TRBV11-2 to TRBJ2-1; 10 positions match TRBD2. The CDR3 runs to 15 residues. The J segment lost 4 bases and the V segment lost 5 bases, leaving 5 bases of the junction unmatched. The germline gives CDR1 SGHAT, CDR2 FQNNGV. The CDR3 is CASSVSGGMYNEQFF. In nucleotides, the CDR3 is TGTGCCAGCAGCGTTAGCGGGGGGATGTACAATGAGCAGTTCTTC.